In this sample, the clone carrying this TCR beta chain turned up a few times. Mismatch with germline at one junction end may stem from a read error. The CDR3 covers 15 residues. Germline CDR1 is MNHNY and CDR2 is SVGAGI (reference sequence). This sample is part of a study of blood T cells in healthy people across ages. Alongside a J-beta primer mix, a sample-barcoded 5' primer served in a second PCR lasting about 7 to 12 cycles. Using its own MiXCR run on the 5' RACE reads, TCRdb lists one record per CDR3 protein. The table has over 950,000 distinct CDR3 sequences, less than 45% seen once. Samples had at least 7 million PBMCs isolated from them.

This TCR came from a man younger than 30 in good health. Sequencing input: blood. The J gene is TRBJ1-5, the V gene TRBV6-6; D remains unclear. The CDR3 DNA follows: TGTGCCAACAGTTACGTCTCACCACTTAATCAGCCCCAGCATTTT. This sequence encodes CANSYVSPLNQPQHF.